This TCR beta chain was sequenced in a study of monozygotic twins with inflammatory bowel disease. Note on this clonotype: Its antigen is unknown.

The CDR3 covers 16 residues. From germline, CDR1 is MGHRA and CDR2 YSYEKL. Nested PCRs (16 and 9 cycles, two total) were applied to TCRalpha and TCRbeta cDNA. From the 5' RACE reads, TCRdb lists one entry per CDR3 protein and no DNA. Recorded for this sample: about 160,000 distinct CDR3 sequences. Regarding the study as a whole: IBD patients shared fewer clonotypes with others than healthy twins, especially with disease activity. Healthy co-twins showed greater TCRbeta diversity (inverse Simpson) than IBD patients. Discrimination among different T cell subtypes was not achievable.

The receptor was isolated from a human donor with ulcerative colitis or Crohn's disease, or a healthy co-twin of an affected twin (not recorded which). Source material: blood. The chain joins TRBV4-1 to TRBJ2-1; lacking DNA, the TRBD1 call made by TCRdb goes unchecked. CDR3: CASSLGGGLDYNEQFF.